These 31 T cell receptor beta chains share one sample of origin, sequenced in a study of blood T cell repertoires in COVID-19 (dated by TCRdb to 2019 to 2021). Library method: the immunoSEQ multiplex PCR assay. The table was pulled from immuneACCESS by TCRdb, which kept in-frame rearrangements only. Such tables lose some clones; where checked, under half of the loss comes from unresolved V genes, and the rest has no known cause. This sample lists 250,000 to 400,000 clones; 88% were detected once. The ten largest clones take up under 2% of the sample. The sequencing sample was made of peripheral blood. Receptors originate from a woman in her 30s with COVID-19, enrolled during active disease.

J is TRBJ1-3 and V is TRBV12-1; the D call of TRBD1 is as the table states it, not checked on the DNA. TRBV12-1 is annotated as a pseudogene. CDR3 size: 16 residues. CDR3 amino acids: CASSFCGDSSGNTIYF. CDR3 nucleotides: TGTGCCAGCAGCTTTTGCGGTGACAGCTCTGGAAACACCATATATTTT.

The chain is built from TRBV7-2 and TRBJ2-2; 8 nucleotides align to TRBD2. CDR3 size: 14 residues. The V gene end was trimmed by 0 bases and the J gene end by 6 bases; junction bases not matched to a gene: 0. Germline CDR1 is SGHTA and CDR2 is FQGNSA. The CDR3: CASSLASGAGELFF. CDR3 in DNA: TGTGCCAGCAGCTTAGCTAGCGGGGCCGGGGAGCTGTTTTTT.

The chain recombines TRBV2 with TRBJ1-1, with 9 bases lining up with TRBD1. The CDR3 has 15 residues. Germline CDR1 is SNHLY and CDR2 is FYNNEI. V was clipped by 4 bases and J by 6 bases; unmatched bases: 9. For the CDR3, the DNA is TGTGCCAGCAGTGTAGGGACAGGGATGAGTGCTGAAGCTTTCTTT. Encoded protein: CASSVGTGMSAEAFF.

The chain links TRBV7-2 to TRBJ2-2; D call uncertain. The V gene's germline CDR1 is SGHTA and CDR2 FQGNSA. With 2 bases removed from V and 1 base from J, the gap between germline ends came to 5 bases. The CDR3 is 14 residues long. The CDR3 bases are TGTGCCAGCAGCTTATGGAGGAACACCGGGGAGCTGTTTTTT. Translating it yields CASSLWRNTGELFF.

V usage is TRBV5-4 and J usage is TRBJ2-7, with TRBD2 matching 8 bases. After removal of 1 base from V and 5 bases from J, the junction contained 5 bases not matched to a gene. Germline V gives CDR1 SGHNT, CDR2 YYREEE (reference sequence). The CDR3 covers 14 residues. CDR3 loop: CASSLRGGRHEQYV. The CDR3 DNA follows: TGTGCCAGCAGCTTGCGGGGGGGTAGGCACGAGCAGTACGTC.

CDR3 coding DNA: TGTGCCAGCAGCCAAGTCTTTGGGGGGATTAGCACAGATACGCAGTATTTT. Its translation is CASSQVFGGISTDTQYF. The V gene is TRBV4-2, the J gene TRBJ2-3; D perhaps matches TRBD2 (6 bases). Trimming took 1 base from V and 0 from J, leaving 14 bases between them. Germline CDR1 reads LGHNA; CDR2 reads YNFKEQ. CDR3 length: 17 residues.

This rearrangement joins TRBV18 to TRBJ1-6; D might be TRBD1 (6 bases). The CDR3 loop spans 15 amino acids. V gave up 5 bases and J gave up 0 bases, with 8 bases separating them. The germline gives CDR1 KGHSH, CDR2 LQKENI. CDR3 nucleotide sequence: TGTGCCAGCTCAACAGGGTCCTCCTATAATTCACCCCTCCACTTT. This gives the protein CASSTGSSYNSPLHF.

As to this clone: Within the sample, other DNA sequences also encode this same CDR3. The rearrangement links TRBV12-3 or TRBV12-4 to TRBJ2-2; no definite D call. This CDR3 spans 11 amino acids. Trimming removed 5 bases at V and 4 bases at J, with 2 bases between. The CDR3 region is CASSRTGELFF. The CDR3 DNA is TGTGCCAGCAGTCGCACCGGGGAGCTGTTTTTT.

The chain recombines TRBV5-8 with TRBJ1-5, with 11 bases lining up with TRBD1. The junction had 7 bases not matched to a gene; V was cut back by 1 base and J by 7 bases. Germline CDR1 SGHTS, CDR2 YDEGEE. The CDR3 has 16 amino acids. CDR3 nucleotides: TGTGCCAGCAGCTTGTATGGACAGGGGGCCGACCAGCCCCAGCATTTT. Translated, it gives CASSLYGQGADQPQHF.

The chain recombines TRBV28 with TRBJ2-4; possibly TRBD2 for D (7 bases). Trimming removed 6 bases from V and 7 bases from J, with 22 bases in between. Per the germline V gene, CDR1 is MDHEN and CDR2 is SYDVKM. The CDR3 length is 16 residues. The CDR3 DNA sequence: TGTGCCAGCAGCACCCTCGCGGGGGCCCCCCCCAACATTCAGTACTTC. The encoded protein is CASSTLAGAPPNIQYF.

This rearrangement joins TRBV3-1 (or the pseudogene TRBV3-2) to TRBJ2-2; no clear D gene. The CDR3 loop spans 13 amino acids. Trimming pared 0 bases from V and 7 bases from J, leaving 6 bases between. Germline lookup yields CDR1 LGHDT and CDR2 YNNKEL (reference sequence). The CDR3 reads CASSQDFSGELFF. The DNA of the CDR3 is TGTGCCAGCAGCCAAGATTTCAGCGGGGAGCTGTTTTTT.

The rearrangement uses TRBV28 and TRBJ1-2, with TRBD1 as a possible D gene (5 bases). This CDR3 has 16 amino acids. V was shortened by 3 bases and J by 4 bases, with 18 bases between the two germline ends. CDR1 is MDHEN and CDR2 is SYDVKM in the germline V gene. The CDR3 bases are TGTGCCAGCAGTTTTAGGTCCAGGGCAGCCATCTATGGCTACACCTTC. It translates to CASSFRSRAAIYGYTF.

CDR3 in DNA: TGTGCCAGCAGCCGGGGGACGTACCAAGAGACCCAGTACTTC. Translated, it gives CASSRGTYQETQYF. The chain couples TRBV5-4 to TRBJ2-5, with a tentative D call TRBD2 (6 bases). Between the trimmed V and J ends, which lost 4 bases and 0 bases, there was a span of 10 bases. This CDR3 is built from 14 residues. CDR1 and CDR2 (germline): SGHNT, YYREEE (reference sequence).

The CDR3: CASSLDSGGYNEQFF. The DNA of the CDR3 is TGTGCCAGCAGCTTAGATAGCGGGGGGTACAATGAGCAGTTCTTC. The J gene is TRBJ2-1, the V gene TRBV7-6; 10 bases line up with TRBD2. The CDR3 has 15 residues. The germline V gene encodes CDR1 SGHVS and CDR2 FNYEAQ. The junction had 1 base not matched to a gene; V was cut back by 1 base and J by 4 bases.

V is TRBV29-1 and J is TRBJ1-1; tentatively, D is TRBD1 (6 bases). V shed 7 bases and J shed 1 base, with 13 bases lying between them. This CDR3 spans 13 amino acids. Germline CDR1 reads SQVTM; CDR2 reads ANQGSEA. CDR3 sequence reads: CSANREGNTEAFF. In nucleotides, the CDR3 is TGCAGCGCCAACAGGGAAGGGAACACTGAAGCTTTCTTT.

CDR3 loop: CASSQEGTAVETQYF. Here the CDR3 DNA reads TGCGCCAGCAGCCAAGAGGGGACAGCTGTAGAGACCCAGTACTTC. The genes are TRBV4-3 and TRBJ2-5; 7 nucleotides agree with TRBD1. Germline V gene lookup returns CDR1 LGHNA and CDR2 YSLEER. CDR3 length: 15 amino acids. The junction had 5 bases not matched to a gene; V was cut back by 0 bases and J by 4 bases.

The CDR3: CASSLGENTGELFF. CDR3 sequence (DNA): TGTGCCAGCAGCTTAGGAGAGAACACCGGGGAGCTGTTTTTT. The chain joins TRBV5-6 to TRBJ2-2, with D unresolved. CDR3 length: 14 amino acids. Trimming removed 2 bases from V and 1 base from J, with 6 bases in between. The germline V gene encodes CDR1 SGHDT and CDR2 YYEEEE.

This chain connects TRBV19 to TRBJ1-2; TRBD1 is a possible D gene (5 bases). Trimming pared 3 bases from V and 7 bases from J, leaving 12 bases between. Per the germline V gene, CDR1 is LNHDA and CDR2 is SQIVND (reference sequence). The CDR3 contains 13 residues. CDR3 sequence (DNA): TGTGCCAGTAGTATGGGGGGAACTGGTGGCTACACCTTC. Amino acids: CASSMGGTGGYTF.

The rearrangement uses TRBV7-9 and TRBJ2-1; D possibly corresponds to TRBD1 (6 bases). V lost 5 bases and J 4 bases, leaving 15 bases between the germline ends. The V gene's germline CDR1 is SEHNR and CDR2 FQNEAQ (reference sequence). The CDR3 spans 15 residues. CDR3 loop: CASSPPGTNYNEQFF. CDR3 nucleotide sequence: TGTGCCAGCAGCCCCCCCGGGACAAATTACAATGAGCAGTTCTTC.

The V and J genes are TRBV7-4 and TRBJ1-2; D is unclear. This CDR3 is 18 amino acids long. Germline V gives CDR1 SGHVT, CDR2 SQSDAQ. Trimming removed 3 bases at V and 1 base at J, with 21 bases between. In DNA form, the CDR3 reads TGTGCCAGCAGCTTGCGCCATTTTCGGGATCTCAATAACTATGGCTACACCTTC. Translated: CASSLRHFRDLNNYGYTF. The variable domain in full, with the rest retrieved from reference TRBV7-4 and TRBJ1-2, is GAGVSQSPRYKVAKRGRDVALRCDSISGHVTLYWYRQTLGQGSEVLTYSQSDAQRDKSGRPSGRFSAERPERSVSTLKIQRTEQGDSAVYLCASSLRHFRDLNNYGYTFGSGTRLTVV.

A few counts support this clone. In DNA form, the CDR3 reads TGTGCCAGCAGCCCAACTAGCGGCCCCTACAATGAGCAGTTCTTC. Protein sequence: CASSPTSGPYNEQFF. The V call is TRBV7-3, the J call TRBJ2-1, with 8 bases aligning to TRBD2. The CDR3 has 15 amino acids. V was clipped by 5 bases and J by 2 bases; unmatched bases: 5. From germline, CDR1 is SGHTA and CDR2 FQGTGA.

The V call is TRBV11-2, the J call TRBJ1-6, with a tentative D call TRBD1 (6 bases). Trimming took off 4 bases at V and 6 bases at J, with 10 bases between the two ends. Germline V gives CDR1 SGHAT, CDR2 FQNNGV. This CDR3 is built from 14 residues. CDR3 sequence (DNA): TGTGCCAGCAGCTCAGGGACAAGTAATTCACCCCTCCACTTT. Translation: CASSSGTSNSPLHF. Full variable domain (remainder filled in from reference TRBV11-2 and TRBJ1-6): EAGVAQSPRYKIIEKRQSVAFWCNPISGHATLYWYQQILGQGPKLLIQFQNNGVVDDSQLPKDRFSAERLKGVDSTLKIQPAKLEDSAVYLCASSSGTSNSPLHFGNGTRLTVT.

The V gene is TRBV29-1, the J gene TRBJ1-4; weak D call: TRBD1 (5 bases). Trimming pared 4 bases from V and 0 bases from J, leaving 12 bases between. Per germline, CDR1 SQVTM and CDR2 ANQGSEA. This CDR3 has 15 amino acids. The CDR3 is CSVARSRATNEKLFF. The CDR3 DNA is TGCAGCGTTGCACGCTCCAGGGCAACTAATGAAAAACTGTTTTTT.

This clone was counted only a few times. This chain connects TRBV15 to TRBJ2-1; D gene unclear. Trimming shortened V by 0 bases and J by 10 bases, and 10 bases separated the two germline ends. Germline V gene data show CDR1 as LNHNV and CDR2 as YYDKDF (reference sequence). The CDR3 extends over 13 amino acids. The DNA for the CDR3 is TGTGCCACCAGCAGAGATTCCCACCGGGAGCAGTTCTTC. It is translated as CATSRDSHREQFF.

The V and J genes are TRBV12-3 or TRBV12-4 and TRBJ1-4, with 8 bases matching TRBD1. The junction had 8 bases not matched to a gene; V was cut back by 11 bases and J by 6 bases. The CDR3 length is 13 residues. CDR3 nucleotide sequence: TGTGCCGGACAGGGAACGGGCGATGAAAAACTGTTTTTT. Protein: CAGQGTGDEKLFF.

The chain uses TRBV19 and TRBJ2-2; maybe TRBD1 (10 bases). The CDR3 length is 18 residues. CDR1 is LNHDA and CDR2 is SQIVND in the germline V gene (reference sequence). V lost 3 bases and J lost 6, with 23 bases in between. The CDR3, as DNA: TGTGCCAGTAGTATGGCCCTAGCGGGGACAGGGGCGGCCGGGGAGCTGTTTTTT. The encoded protein is CASSMALAGTGAAGELFF.

The chain joins TRBV13 to TRBJ1-1; D call uncertain. V shed 5 bases and J shed 1 base, with 11 bases lying between them. Germline V CDR1 and CDR2: PRHDT, FYEKMQ (reference sequence). The CDR3 is made up of 14 amino acids. The CDR3 DNA reads as TGTGCCAGCAGCGCCCAAGCTTCGAACACTGAAGCTTTCTTT. This codes for CASSAQASNTEAFF.

The rearrangement uses TRBV12-3 or TRBV12-4 and TRBJ1-2, with D maybe TRBD1 (6 bases). CDR3 size: 13 residues. V dropped 6 bases and J dropped 7 bases, with 15 bases sitting between them. The CDR3 loop reads CASRKGQLVGYTF. The CDR3 DNA reads TGTGCCAGCAGAAAAGGACAGTTAGTTGGCTACACCTTC.

This chain connects TRBV4-1 to TRBJ2-2; possibly TRBD1 for D (5 bases). Germline V gene data show CDR1 as MGHRA and CDR2 as YSYEKL. The CDR3 totals 17 residues. The germline V and J ends were trimmed by 0 bases and 4 bases, with 15 bases remaining between them. The CDR3 protein is CASSQEGKDRATGELFF. The CDR3 DNA sequence: TGCGCCAGCAGCCAAGAAGGGAAAGACAGAGCCACCGGGGAGCTGTTTTTT.

The chain is built from TRBV11-3 and TRBJ2-2; D uncertain. Trimming took 6 bases from V and 5 from J, leaving 16 bases between them. The CDR3 consists of 15 residues. Germline V gene lookup returns CDR1 SGHNT and CDR2 YENEEA. The CDR3 reads CASSPDGTETGELFF. CDR3 nucleotides: TGTGCCAGCAGTCCTGACGGTACAGAAACCGGGGAGCTGTTTTTT.

This clone has only a few counts. The chain combines TRBV15 with TRBJ2-3; the match to TRBD2 covers 11 bases. The CDR3 is 18 amino acids. The J segment lost 2 bases and the V segment lost 0 bases, leaving 7 bases of the junction unmatched. The V gene's germline CDR1 is LNHNV and CDR2 YYDKDF (reference sequence). The CDR3 sequence is CATSRDGASGGPTDTQYF. The CDR3 region has the DNA TGTGCCACCAGCAGAGATGGGGCTAGCGGGGGGCCCACAGATACGCAGTATTTT.